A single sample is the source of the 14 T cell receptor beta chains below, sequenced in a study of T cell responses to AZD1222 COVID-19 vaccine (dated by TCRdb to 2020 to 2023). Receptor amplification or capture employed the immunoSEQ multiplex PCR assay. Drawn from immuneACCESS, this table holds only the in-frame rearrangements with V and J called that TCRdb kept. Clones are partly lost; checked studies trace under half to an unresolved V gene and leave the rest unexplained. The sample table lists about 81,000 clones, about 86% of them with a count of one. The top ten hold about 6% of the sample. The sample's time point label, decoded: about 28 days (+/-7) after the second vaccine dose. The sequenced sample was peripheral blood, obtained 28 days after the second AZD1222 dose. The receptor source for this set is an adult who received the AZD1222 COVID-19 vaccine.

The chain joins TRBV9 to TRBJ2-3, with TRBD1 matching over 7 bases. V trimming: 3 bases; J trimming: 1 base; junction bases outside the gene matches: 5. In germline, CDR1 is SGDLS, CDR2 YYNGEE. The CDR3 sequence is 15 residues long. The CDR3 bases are TGTGCCAGCAGCGCCCGGGACAGCCGCACAGATACGCAGTATTTT. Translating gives CASSARDSRTDTQYF.

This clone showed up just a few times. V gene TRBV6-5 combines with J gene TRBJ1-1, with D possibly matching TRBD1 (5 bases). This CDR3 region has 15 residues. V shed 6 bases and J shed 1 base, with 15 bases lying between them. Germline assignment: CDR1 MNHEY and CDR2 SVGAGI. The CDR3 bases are TGTGCCAGCAGGCCCGACAGAAGGGGGAACACTGAAGCTTTCTTT. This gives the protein CASRPDRRGNTEAFF.

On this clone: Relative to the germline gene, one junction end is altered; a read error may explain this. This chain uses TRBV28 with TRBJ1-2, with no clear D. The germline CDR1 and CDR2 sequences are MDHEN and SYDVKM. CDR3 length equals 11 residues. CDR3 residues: CDVVKGMGYTF. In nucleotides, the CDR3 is TGCGACGTTGTGAAGGGTATGGGCTACACCTTC.

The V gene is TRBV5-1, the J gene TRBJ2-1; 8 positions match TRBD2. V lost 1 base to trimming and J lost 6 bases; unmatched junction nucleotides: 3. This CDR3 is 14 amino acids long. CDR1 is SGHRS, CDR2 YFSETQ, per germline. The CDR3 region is CASSLPGGGNEQFF. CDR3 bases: TGCGCCAGCAGCTTGCCGGGAGGGGGCAATGAGCAGTTCTTC.

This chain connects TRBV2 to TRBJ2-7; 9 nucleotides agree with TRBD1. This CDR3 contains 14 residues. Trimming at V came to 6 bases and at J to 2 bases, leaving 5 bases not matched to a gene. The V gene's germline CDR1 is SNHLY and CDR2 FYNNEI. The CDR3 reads CASRAGTGPYEQYF. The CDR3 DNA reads TGTGCCAGCAGAGCCGGGACAGGGCCCTACGAGCAGTACTTC.

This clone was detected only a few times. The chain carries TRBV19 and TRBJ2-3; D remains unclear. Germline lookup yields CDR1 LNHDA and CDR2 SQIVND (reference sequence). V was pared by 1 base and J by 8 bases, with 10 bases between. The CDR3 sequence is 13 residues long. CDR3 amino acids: CASSIGFQSTQYF. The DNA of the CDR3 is TGTGCCAGTAGTATAGGATTTCAGAGTACGCAGTATTTT.

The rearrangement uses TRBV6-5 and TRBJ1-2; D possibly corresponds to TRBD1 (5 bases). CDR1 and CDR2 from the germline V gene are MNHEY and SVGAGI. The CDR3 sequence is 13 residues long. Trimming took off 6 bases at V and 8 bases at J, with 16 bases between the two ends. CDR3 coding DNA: TGTGCCAGCAGAACCGGGCCTCAGGGCGGCTACACCTTC. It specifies CASRTGPQGGYTF.

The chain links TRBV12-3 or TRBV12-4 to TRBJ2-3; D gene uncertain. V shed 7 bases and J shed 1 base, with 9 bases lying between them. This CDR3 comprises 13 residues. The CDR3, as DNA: TGTGCCAGCACCCCGGGCGGCACAGATACGCAGTATTTT. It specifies CASTPGGTDTQYF.

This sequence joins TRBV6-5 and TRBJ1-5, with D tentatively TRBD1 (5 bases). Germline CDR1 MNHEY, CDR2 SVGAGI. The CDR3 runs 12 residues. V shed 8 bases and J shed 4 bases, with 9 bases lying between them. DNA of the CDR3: TGTGCCAGCGGGGACCCGAATCAGCCCCAGCATTTT. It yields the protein CASGDPNQPQHF.

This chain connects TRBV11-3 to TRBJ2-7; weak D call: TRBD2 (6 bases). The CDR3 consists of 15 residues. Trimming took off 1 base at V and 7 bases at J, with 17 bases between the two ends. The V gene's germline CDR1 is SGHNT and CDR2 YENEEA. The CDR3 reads CASSLGSGATEEQYF. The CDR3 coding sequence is TGTGCCAGCAGCTTAGGATCGGGAGCGACGGAGGAGCAGTACTTC.

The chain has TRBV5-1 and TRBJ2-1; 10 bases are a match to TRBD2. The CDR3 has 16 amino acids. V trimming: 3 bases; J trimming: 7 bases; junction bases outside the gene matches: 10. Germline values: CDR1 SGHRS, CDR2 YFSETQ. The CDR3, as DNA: TGCGCCAGCAGCTGGTCCCTAGCGGGAGAGGGGAATGAGCAGTTCTTC. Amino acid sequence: CASSWSLAGEGNEQFF.

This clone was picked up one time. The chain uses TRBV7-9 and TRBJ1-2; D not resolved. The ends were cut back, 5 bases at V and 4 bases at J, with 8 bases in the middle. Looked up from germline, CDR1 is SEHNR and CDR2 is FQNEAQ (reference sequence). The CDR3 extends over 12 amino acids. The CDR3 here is CASSRAGYGYTF. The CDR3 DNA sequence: TGTGCCAGCAGCCGTGCAGGCTATGGCTACACCTTC.

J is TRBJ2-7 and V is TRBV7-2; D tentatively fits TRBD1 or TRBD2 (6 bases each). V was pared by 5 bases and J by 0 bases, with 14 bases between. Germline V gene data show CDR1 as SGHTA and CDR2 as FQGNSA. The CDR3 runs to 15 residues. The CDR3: CASSRGLPFSYEQYF. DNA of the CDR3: TGTGCCAGCAGCCGGGGGCTACCCTTCTCCTACGAGCAGTACTTC.

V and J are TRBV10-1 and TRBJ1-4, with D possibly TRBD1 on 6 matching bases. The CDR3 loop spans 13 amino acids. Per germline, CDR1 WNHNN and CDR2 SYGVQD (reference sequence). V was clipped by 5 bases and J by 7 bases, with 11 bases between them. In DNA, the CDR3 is TGCGCCAGCAGTTCCGGGGGCCGTGAAAAACTGTTTTTT. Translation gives CASSSGGREKLFF.